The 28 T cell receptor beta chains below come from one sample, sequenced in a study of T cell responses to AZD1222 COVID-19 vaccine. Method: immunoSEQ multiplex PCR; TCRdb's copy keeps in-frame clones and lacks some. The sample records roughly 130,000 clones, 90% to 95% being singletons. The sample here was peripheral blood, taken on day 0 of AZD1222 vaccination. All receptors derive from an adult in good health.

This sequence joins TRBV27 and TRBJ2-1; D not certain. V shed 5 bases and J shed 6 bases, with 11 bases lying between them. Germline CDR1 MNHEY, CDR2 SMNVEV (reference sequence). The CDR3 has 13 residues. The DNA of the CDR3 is TGTGCCAGCAGTATCGGGTTTGGCAATGAGCAGTTCTTC. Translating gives CASSIGFGNEQFF.

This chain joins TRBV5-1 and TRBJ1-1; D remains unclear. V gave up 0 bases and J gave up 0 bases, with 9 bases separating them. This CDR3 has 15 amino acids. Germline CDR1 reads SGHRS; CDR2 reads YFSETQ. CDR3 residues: CASSLGNGMNTEAFF. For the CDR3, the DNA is TGCGCCAGCAGCTTGGGGAACGGCATGAACACTGAAGCTTTCTTT.

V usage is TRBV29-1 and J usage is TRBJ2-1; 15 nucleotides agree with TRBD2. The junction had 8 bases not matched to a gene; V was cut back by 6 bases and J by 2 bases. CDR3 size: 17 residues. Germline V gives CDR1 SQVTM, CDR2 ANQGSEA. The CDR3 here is CSVLRGLAGGTYNEQFF. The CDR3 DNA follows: TGCAGCGTACTCCGGGGACTAGCGGGAGGCACCTACAATGAGCAGTTCTTC.

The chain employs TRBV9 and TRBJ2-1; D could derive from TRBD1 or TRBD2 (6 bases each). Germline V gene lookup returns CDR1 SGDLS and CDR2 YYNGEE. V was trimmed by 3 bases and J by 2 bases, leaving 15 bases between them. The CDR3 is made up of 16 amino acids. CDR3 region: CASSARGRDTYNEQFF. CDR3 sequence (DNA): TGTGCCAGCAGCGCCCGAGGGCGGGACACCTACAATGAGCAGTTCTTC.

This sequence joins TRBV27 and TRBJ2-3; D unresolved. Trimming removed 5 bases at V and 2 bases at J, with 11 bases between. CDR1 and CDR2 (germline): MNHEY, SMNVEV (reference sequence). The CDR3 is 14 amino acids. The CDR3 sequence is CASSDIYFTDTQYF. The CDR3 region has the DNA TGTGCCAGCAGTGATATTTATTTCACAGATACGCAGTATTTT.

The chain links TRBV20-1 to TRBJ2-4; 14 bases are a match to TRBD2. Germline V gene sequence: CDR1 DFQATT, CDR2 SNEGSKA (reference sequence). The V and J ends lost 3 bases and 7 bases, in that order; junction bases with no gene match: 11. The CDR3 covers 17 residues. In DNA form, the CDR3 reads TGCAGTGCTAGTTTAATAGGACTAGCGGGAGGAAGTAACATTCAGTACTTC. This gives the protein CSASLIGLAGGSNIQYF.

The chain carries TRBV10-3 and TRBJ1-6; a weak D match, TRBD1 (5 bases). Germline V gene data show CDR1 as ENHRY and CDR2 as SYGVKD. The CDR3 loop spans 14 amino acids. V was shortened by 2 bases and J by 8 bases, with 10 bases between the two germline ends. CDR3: CAISEGAEHSPLHF. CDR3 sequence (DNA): TGTGCCATCAGTGAGGGGGCAGAACATTCACCCCTCCACTTT.

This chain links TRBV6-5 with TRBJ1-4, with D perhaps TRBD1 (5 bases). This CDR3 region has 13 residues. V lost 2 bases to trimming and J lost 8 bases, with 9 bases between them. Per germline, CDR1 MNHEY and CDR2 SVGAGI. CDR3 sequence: CASSYTGGEKLFF. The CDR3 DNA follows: TGTGCCAGCAGTTACACGGGGGGGGAAAAACTGTTTTTT.

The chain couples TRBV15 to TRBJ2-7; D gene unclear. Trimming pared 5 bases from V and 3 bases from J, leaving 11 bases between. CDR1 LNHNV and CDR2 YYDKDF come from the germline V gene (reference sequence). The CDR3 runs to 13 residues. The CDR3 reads CATSPRINYEQYF. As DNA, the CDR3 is TGTGCCACCAGCCCCAGGATAAACTACGAGCAGTACTTC.

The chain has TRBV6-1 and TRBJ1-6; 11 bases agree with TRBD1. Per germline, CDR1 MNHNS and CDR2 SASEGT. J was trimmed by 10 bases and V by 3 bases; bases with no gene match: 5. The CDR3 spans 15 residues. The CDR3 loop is CASSEDRGRISPLHF. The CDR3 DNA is TGTGCCAGCAGTGAGGACAGGGGGCGGATATCACCCCTCCACTTT.

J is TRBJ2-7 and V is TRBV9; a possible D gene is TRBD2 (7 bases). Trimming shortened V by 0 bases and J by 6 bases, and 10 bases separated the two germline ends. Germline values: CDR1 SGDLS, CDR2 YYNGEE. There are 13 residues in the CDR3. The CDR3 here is CASSVEGGSEQYF. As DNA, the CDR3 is TGTGCCAGCAGCGTAGAGGGGGGGAGCGAGCAGTACTTC.

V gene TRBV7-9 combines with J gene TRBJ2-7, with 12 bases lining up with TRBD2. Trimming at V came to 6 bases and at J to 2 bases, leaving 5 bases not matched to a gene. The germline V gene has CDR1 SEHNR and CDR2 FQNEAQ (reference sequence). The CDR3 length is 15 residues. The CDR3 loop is CASRPTSGGTYEQYF. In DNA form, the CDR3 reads TGTGCCAGCAGGCCCACTAGCGGGGGGACCTACGAGCAGTACTTC.

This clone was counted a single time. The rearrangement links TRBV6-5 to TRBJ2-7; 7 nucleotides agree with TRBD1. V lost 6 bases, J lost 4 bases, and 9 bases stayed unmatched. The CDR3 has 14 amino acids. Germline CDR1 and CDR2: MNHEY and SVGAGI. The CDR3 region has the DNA TGTGCCAGCAGCCCAGGACAGGCGAGTTACGAGCAGTACTTC. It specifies CASSPGQASYEQYF.

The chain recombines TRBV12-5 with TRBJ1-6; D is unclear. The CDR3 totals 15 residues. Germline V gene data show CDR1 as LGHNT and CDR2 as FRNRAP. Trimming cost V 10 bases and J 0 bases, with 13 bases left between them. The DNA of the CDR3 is TGTGCTAACAACCTCCGGAGCTCCTATAATTCACCCCTCCACTTT. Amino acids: CANNLRSSYNSPLHF.

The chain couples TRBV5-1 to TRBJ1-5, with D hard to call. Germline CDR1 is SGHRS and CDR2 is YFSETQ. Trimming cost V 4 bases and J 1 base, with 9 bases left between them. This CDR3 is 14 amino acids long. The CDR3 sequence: CASSLDGSNQPQHF. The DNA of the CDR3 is TGCGCCAGCAGCCTGGACGGGAGCAATCAGCCCCAGCATTTT.

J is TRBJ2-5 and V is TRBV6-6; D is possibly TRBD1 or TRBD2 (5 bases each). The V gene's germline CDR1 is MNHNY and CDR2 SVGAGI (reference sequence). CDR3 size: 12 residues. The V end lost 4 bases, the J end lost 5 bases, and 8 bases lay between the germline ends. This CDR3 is CASSWGGETQYF. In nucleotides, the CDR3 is TGTGCCAGCAGTTGGGGCGGGGAGACCCAGTACTTC.

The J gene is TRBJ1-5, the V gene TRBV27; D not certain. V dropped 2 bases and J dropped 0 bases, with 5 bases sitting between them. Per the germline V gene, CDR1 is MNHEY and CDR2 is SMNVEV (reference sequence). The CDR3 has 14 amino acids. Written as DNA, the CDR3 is TGTGCCAGCAGTTTACAGTATAGCAATCAGCCCCAGCATTTT. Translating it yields CASSLQYSNQPQHF.

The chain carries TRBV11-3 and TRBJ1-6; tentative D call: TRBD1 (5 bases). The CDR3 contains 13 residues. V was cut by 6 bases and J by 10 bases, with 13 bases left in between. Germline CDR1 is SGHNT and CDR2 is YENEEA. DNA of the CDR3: TGTGCCAGCAGTAGGCAGGGAAACTCACCCCTCCACTTT. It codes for CASSRQGNSPLHF.

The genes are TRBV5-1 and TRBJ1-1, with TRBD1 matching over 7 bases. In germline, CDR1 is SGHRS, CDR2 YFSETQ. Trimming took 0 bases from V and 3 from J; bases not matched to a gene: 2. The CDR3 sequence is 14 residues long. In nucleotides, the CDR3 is TGCGCCAGCAGCTTGGGACAGGGATACACTGAAGCTTTCTTT. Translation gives CASSLGQGYTEAFF.

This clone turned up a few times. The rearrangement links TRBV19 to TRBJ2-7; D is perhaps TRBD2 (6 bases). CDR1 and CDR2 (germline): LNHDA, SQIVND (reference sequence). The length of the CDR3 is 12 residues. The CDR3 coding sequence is TGTGCAAAACAGGAGGGGAATTACGAGCAGTACTTC. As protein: CAKQEGNYEQYF.

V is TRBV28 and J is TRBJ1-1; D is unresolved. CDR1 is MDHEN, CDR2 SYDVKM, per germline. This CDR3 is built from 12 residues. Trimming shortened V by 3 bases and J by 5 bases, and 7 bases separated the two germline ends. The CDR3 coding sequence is TGTGCCAGCAGTTTCGGTGGAACTGAAGCTTTCTTT. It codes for CASSFGGTEAFF.

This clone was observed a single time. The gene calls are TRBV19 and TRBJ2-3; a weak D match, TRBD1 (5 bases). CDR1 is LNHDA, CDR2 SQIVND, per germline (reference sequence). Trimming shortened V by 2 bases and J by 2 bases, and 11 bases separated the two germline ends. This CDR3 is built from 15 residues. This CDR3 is CASSIRKGHTDTQYF. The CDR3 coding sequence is TGTGCCAGTAGTATAAGGAAAGGACACACAGATACGCAGTATTTT.

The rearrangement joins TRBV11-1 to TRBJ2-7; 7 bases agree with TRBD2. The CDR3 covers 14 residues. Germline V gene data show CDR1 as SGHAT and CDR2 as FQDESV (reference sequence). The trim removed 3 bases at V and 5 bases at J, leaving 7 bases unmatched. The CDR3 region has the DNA TGTGCCAGCAGCTTTGGACTAGTCAGCGACGAGCAGTACTTC. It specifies CASSFGLVSDEQYF.

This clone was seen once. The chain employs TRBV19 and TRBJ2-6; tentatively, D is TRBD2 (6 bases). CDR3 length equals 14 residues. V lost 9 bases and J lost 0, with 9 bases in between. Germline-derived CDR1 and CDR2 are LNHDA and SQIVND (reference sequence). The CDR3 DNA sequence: TGTGCCAGCCGGGGGATCTCTGGGGCCAACGTCCTGACTTTC. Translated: CASRGISGANVLTF.

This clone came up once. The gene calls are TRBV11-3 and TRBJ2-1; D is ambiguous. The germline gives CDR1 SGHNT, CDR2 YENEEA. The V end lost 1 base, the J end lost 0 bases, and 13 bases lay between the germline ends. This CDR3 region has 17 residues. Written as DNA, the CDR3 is TGTGCCAGCAGCTTAGGGGAATCCGGAAGCTCCTACAATGAGCAGTTCTTC. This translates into CASSLGESGSSYNEQFF.

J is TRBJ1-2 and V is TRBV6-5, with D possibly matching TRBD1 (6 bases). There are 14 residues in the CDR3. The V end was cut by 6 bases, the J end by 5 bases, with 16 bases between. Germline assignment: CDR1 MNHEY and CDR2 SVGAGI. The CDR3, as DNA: TGTGCCAGCAGCCGAGAACAGGGTCAATATGGCTACACCTTC. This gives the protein CASSREQGQYGYTF.

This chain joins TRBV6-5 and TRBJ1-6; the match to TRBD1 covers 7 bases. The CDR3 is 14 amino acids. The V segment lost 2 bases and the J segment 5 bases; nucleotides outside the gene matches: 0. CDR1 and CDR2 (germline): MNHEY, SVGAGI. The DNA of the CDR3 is TGTGCCAGCAGTTACGACAGGGATAATTCACCCCTCCACTTT. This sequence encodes CASSYDRDNSPLHF.

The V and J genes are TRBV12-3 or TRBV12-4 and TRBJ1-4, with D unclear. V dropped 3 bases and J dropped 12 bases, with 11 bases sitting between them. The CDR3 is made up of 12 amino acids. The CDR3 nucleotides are TGTGCCAGCAGTTTGCCCGGGTTCGAACTGTTTTTT. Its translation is CASSLPGFELFF.